These 16 T cell receptor beta chains originate from one sample sequenced in a study of blood T cell repertoires in COVID-19. Assay used: immunoSEQ multiplex PCR; TCRdb lists only in-frame clones, some missing. This sample yields 200,000 to 250,000 clones, of which approximately 90% are seen a single time; about 0.8% belongs to the top ten. The specimen sequenced was peripheral blood. The source of these receptors is a man in his sixties with COVID-19, enrolled during active disease.

The J gene is TRBJ2-7, the V gene TRBV5-1; 9 positions match TRBD2. V was clipped by 2 bases and J by 6 bases; unmatched bases: 6. This CDR3 has 14 amino acids. CDR1 and CDR2 from the germline V gene are SGHRS and YFSETQ. The CDR3 is CASSFSGRASEQYF. CDR3 sequence (DNA): TGCGCCAGCAGCTTTAGCGGGAGAGCCTCCGAGCAGTACTTC.

The rearrangement joins TRBV30 to TRBJ2-7; 16 positions match TRBD2. V lost 3 bases and J lost 4; bases outside the gene matches: 9. Germline V gene lookup returns CDR1 GTSNPN and CDR2 SVGIG (reference sequence). The CDR3 totals 17 residues. The CDR3 sequence: CAWRVQGLAGGRYEQYF. The CDR3 coding sequence is TGTGCCTGGAGAGTTCAGGGACTAGCGGGGGGGAGGTACGAGCAGTACTTC.

J is TRBJ2-2 and V is TRBV5-1, with 8 bases aligning to TRBD2. This CDR3 contains 16 residues. CDR1 SGHRS and CDR2 YFSETQ come from the germline V gene. J lost 4 bases, V lost 0 bases, and 5 bases had no gene match. The CDR3 here is CASSLVGGAATGELFF. The CDR3 DNA reads as TGCGCCAGCAGCTTGGTCGGGGGGGCGGCCACCGGGGAGCTGTTTTTT.

The gene calls are TRBV27 and TRBJ2-1; 9 nucleotides line up with TRBD2. From germline, CDR1 is MNHEY and CDR2 SMNVEV (reference sequence). The length of the CDR3 is 16 residues. V shed 5 bases and J 3 bases; nucleotides not matched to a gene: 8. The CDR3, as DNA: TGTGCCAGCAGTCGCGGGGGGACTAGCTTCTACAATGAGCAGTTCTTC. It codes for CASSRGGTSFYNEQFF.

This chain connects TRBV12-3 or TRBV12-4 to TRBJ1-2; tentatively, D is TRBD1 (5 bases). The CDR3 is made up of 12 amino acids. V gave up 8 bases and J gave up 8 bases, with 15 bases separating them. For the CDR3, the DNA is TGTGCCAGCGGGGGGGTGCGAGGAGGCTACACCTTC. Its translation is CASGGVRGGYTF.

V is TRBV14 and J is TRBJ2-1, with 7 bases matching TRBD2. CDR3 length: 13 amino acids. V was clipped by 4 bases and J by 10 bases; unmatched bases: 7. Germline loops: CDR1 SGHDN, CDR2 FVKESK. CDR3 coding DNA: TGTGCCAGCAGCCTACTTGCGGGGGTGGAGCAGTTCTTC. Encoded protein: CASSLLAGVEQFF.

This clone showed up just once. The chain has TRBV6-6 and TRBJ2-5; TRBD1 matches at 11 bases. There are 21 residues in the CDR3. Germline V gene sequence: CDR1 MNHNY, CDR2 SVGAGI (reference sequence). Trimming cost V 5 bases and J 6 bases; bases outside gene matches: 26. CDR3 nucleotides: TGTGCCAGCAGTCCCAAACCCTTAACCGGACAGGGGGCAAAGCTGATGCAGACCCAGTACTTC. Its protein is CASSPKPLTGQGAKLMQTQYF.

The genes are TRBV5-1 and TRBJ2-5; 11 nucleotides line up with TRBD2. Germline V gene data show CDR1 as SGHRS and CDR2 as YFSETQ. There are 15 residues in the CDR3. The junction had 6 bases not matched to a gene; V was cut back by 4 bases and J by 4 bases. CDR3: CASSGTSGRGETQYF. The CDR3 nucleotides are TGCGCCAGCAGCGGGACTAGCGGTCGGGGAGAGACCCAGTACTTC.

The chain carries TRBV18 and TRBJ2-2, with 10 bases matching TRBD2. The J segment lost 4 bases and the V segment lost 6 bases, leaving 8 bases of the junction unmatched. This CDR3 is built from 16 residues. Germline-derived CDR1 and CDR2 are KGHSH and LQKENI. This CDR3 reads CASSPRTSGITGELFF. The CDR3 DNA sequence: TGTGCCAGCTCCCCCCGGACTAGCGGAATCACCGGGGAGCTGTTTTTT.

This chain joins TRBV7-2 and TRBJ2-1; 12 positions match TRBD2. From germline, CDR1 is SGHTA and CDR2 FQGNSA. Germline trimming cut 2 bases from V and 14 bases from J; bases unmatched to any gene: 10. The CDR3 runs to 15 residues. In DNA, the CDR3 is TGTGCCAGCAGCTTACTAGCGGGAGGGCCAGGAGAGAAGTTCTTC. Translation: CASSLLAGGPGEKFF.

The rearrangement links TRBV5-1 to TRBJ2-1; no definite D call. The CDR3 is 13 amino acids. Trimming took off 4 bases at V and 8 bases at J, with 13 bases between the two ends. Germline CDR1 is SGHRS and CDR2 is YFSETQ. The CDR3 protein is CASSRRSYDEQFF. The CDR3 DNA reads as TGCGCCAGCAGCAGGCGGAGCTATGATGAGCAGTTCTTC. Full variable domain (outside the CDR3, taken from reference TRBV5-1 and TRBJ2-1): KAGVTQTPRYLIKTRGQQVTLSCSPISGHRSVSWYQQTPGQGLQFLFEYFSETQRNKGNFPGRFSGRQFSNSRSEMNVSTLELGDSALYLCASSRRSYDEQFFGPGTRLTVL.

The rearrangement uses TRBV5-4 and TRBJ1-1; a possible D gene is TRBD1 (6 bases). Germline V CDR1 and CDR2: SGHNT, YYREEE (reference sequence). The CDR3 runs 13 residues. Between the trimmed V and J ends, which lost 4 bases and 2 bases, there was a span of 9 bases. The CDR3 reads CASSADRNTEAFF. The CDR3 nucleotides are TGTGCCAGCAGCGCGGACAGAAACACTGAAGCTTTCTTT. Using reference TRBV5-4 and TRBJ1-1 for the parts outside the CDR3, the full variable domain is ETGVTQSPTHLIKTRGQQVTLRCSSQSGHNTVSWYQQALGQGPQFIFQYYREEENGRGNFPPRFSGLQFPNYSSELNVNALELDDSALYLCASSADRNTEAFFGQGTRLTVV.

The rearrangement uses TRBV10-3 and TRBJ2-7, with 11 bases that match TRBD1. The V segment lost 6 bases and the J segment 2 bases; nucleotides outside the gene matches: 3. CDR3 size: 14 residues. Germline V gene data show CDR1 as ENHRY and CDR2 as SYGVKD. DNA of the CDR3: TGTGCCATCAGCCCGGGACAGGGGGCCTACGAGCAGTACTTC. It codes for CAISPGQGAYEQYF.

The chain carries TRBV7-9 and TRBJ2-1; TRBD2 matches at 14 bases. V shed 5 bases, J shed 1 base, and the junction held 10 bases outside the gene matches. CDR1 is SEHNR and CDR2 is FQNEAQ in the germline V gene (reference sequence). The CDR3 is 19 amino acids. The CDR3 DNA reads TGTGCCAGCAGCCCGCTAATTGGGACTAGCGGGAGTTCCTACAATGAGCAGTTCTTC. It translates to CASSPLIGTSGSSYNEQFF.

The genes are TRBV3-1 (or the pseudogene TRBV3-2) and TRBJ1-1; D unclear. The CDR3 is 13 amino acids. Trimming took off 0 bases at V and 6 bases at J, with 8 bases between the two ends. CDR1 and CDR2 (germline): LGHDT, YNNKEL (reference sequence). CDR3 loop: CASSQDPTPEAFF. CDR3 coding DNA: TGTGCCAGCAGCCAAGACCCCACACCTGAAGCTTTCTTT.

This clone was counted once. This chain connects TRBV28 to TRBJ2-2; D unclear. Germline CDR1 reads MDHEN; CDR2 reads SYDVKM. There are 14 residues in the CDR3. The V end was cut by 6 bases, the J end by 3 bases, with 11 bases between. The CDR3 DNA sequence: TGTGCCAGCAGCCCCGGCGGAGACACCGGGGAGCTGTTTTTT. Encoded protein: CASSPGGDTGELFF.